This TCR beta chain derives from a study of blood T cells in healthy people across ages. Roughly 10 milliliters of peripheral blood were drawn from each donor. Isolated PBMCs totaled at least 6 million in each sample. Study observations and caveats: Unsorted PBMCs blocked a conclusive comparison of naive and antigen-experienced cells.

Only a few counts were recorded for this clonotype. Its antigen is unknown. The CDR3 spans 11 residues. Germline assignment: CDR1 SQVTM and CDR2 ANQGSEA. PCR was performed a second time for 7 to 11 cycles using a sample-barcoded 5' primer and a J-beta primer mix. TCRdb reanalysed the 5' RACE reads using MiXCR and keeps one entry per CDR3 protein. Among around 1,000,000 distinct CDR3 sequences listed, 25% were seen once. This sample also appeared in a second study, on T cells of mothers and their children. Turning to that study: The study found slightly higher but non-significant overlap in related versus unrelated mother-child pairs.

The sequenced sample was blood. The source of this sequence is a girl aged 2-10 years in good health. This chain connects TRBV29-1 to TRBJ2-5; maybe TRBD1 (6 bases). The DNA end lines up better with TRBJ2-1; the J call may be wrong. The CDR3 bases are TGCAGCCTGTCTAGGGGGAATGAGCAGTTCTTC. Encoded protein: CSLSRGNEQFF.